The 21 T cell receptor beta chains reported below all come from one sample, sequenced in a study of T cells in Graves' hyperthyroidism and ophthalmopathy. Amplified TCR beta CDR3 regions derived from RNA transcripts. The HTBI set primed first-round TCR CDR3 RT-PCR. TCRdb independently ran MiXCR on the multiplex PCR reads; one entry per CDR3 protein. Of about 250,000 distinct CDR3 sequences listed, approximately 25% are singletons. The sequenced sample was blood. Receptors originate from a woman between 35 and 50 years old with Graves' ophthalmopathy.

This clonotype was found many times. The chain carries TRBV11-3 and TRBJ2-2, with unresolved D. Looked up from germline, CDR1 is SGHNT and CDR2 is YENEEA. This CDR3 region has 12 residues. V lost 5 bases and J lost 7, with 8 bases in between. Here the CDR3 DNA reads TGTGCCAGCAGCCCTCCCGGCGGGGAGCTGTTTTTT. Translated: CASSPPGGELFF.

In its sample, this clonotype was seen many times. The CDR3 region is CASSLRLQRNTGELFF. The CDR3 DNA follows: TGTGCCAGCAGTTTAAGGTTGCAGAGAAACACCGGGGAGCTGTTTTTT. The V and J genes are TRBV12-3 or TRBV12-4 and TRBJ2-2; no definite D call. There are 16 residues in the CDR3. Trimming left V 2 bases short and J 2 bases short, with 12 bases between.

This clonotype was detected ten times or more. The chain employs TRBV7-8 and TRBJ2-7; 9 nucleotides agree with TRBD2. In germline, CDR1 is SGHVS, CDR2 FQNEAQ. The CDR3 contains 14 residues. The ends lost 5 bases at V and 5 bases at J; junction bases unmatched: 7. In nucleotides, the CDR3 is TGTGCCAGCAGCGCGAGACTAGCGGTAAACGAGCAGTACTTC. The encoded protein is CASSARLAVNEQYF.

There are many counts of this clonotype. This chain's CDR3 is CSASLGGRYQPQHF. The CDR3 region has the DNA TGCAGTGCTAGCCTAGGAGGGCGATATCAGCCCCAGCATTTT. The chain recombines TRBV20-1 with TRBJ1-5; D not resolved. Trimming shortened V by 3 bases and J by 5 bases, and 14 bases separated the two germline ends. CDR3 size: 14 residues. Germline assignment: CDR1 DFQATT and CDR2 SNEGSKA (reference sequence).

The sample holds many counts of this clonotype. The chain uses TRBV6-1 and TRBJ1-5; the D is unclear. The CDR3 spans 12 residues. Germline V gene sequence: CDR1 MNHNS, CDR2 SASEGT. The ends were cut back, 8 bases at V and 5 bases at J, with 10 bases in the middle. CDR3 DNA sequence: TGTGCCAGCGGTCGGGCGGATCAGCCCCAGCATTTT. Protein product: CASGRADQPQHF.

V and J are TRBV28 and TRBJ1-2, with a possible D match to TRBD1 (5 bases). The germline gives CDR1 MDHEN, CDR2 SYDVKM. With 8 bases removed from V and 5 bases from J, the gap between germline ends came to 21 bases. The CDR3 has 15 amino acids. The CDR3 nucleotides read TGTGCCAGCTTTGTAGGACACCTTACAACGTATGGCTACACCTTC. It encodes CASFVGHLTTYGYTF.

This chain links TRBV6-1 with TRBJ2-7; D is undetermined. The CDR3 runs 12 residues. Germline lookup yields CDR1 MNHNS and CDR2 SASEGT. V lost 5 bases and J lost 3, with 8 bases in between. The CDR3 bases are TGTGCCAGCAGTAGCCCCCGCTACGAGCAGTACTTC. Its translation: CASSSPRYEQYF.

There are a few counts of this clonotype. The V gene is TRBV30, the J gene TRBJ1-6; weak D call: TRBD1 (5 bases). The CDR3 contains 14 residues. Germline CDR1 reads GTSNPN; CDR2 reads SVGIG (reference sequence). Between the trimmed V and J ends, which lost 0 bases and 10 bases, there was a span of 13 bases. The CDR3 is CAWSVAGVRSPLHF. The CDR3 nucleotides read TGTGCCTGGAGTGTAGCGGGGGTCAGGTCACCCCTCCACTTT.

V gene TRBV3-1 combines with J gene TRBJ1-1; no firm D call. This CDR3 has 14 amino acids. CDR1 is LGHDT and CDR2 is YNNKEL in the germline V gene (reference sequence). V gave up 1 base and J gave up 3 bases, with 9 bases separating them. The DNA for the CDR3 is TGTGCCAGCAGCCAAGGGGTCGGGTACACTGAAGCTTTCTTT. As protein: CASSQGVGYTEAFF.

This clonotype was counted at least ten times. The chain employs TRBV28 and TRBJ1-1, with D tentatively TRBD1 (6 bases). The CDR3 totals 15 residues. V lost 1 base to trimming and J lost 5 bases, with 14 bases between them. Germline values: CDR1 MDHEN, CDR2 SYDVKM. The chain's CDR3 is CASSLFGLGATEAFF. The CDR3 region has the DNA TGTGCCAGCAGTTTATTCGGGTTGGGGGCTACTGAAGCTTTCTTT.

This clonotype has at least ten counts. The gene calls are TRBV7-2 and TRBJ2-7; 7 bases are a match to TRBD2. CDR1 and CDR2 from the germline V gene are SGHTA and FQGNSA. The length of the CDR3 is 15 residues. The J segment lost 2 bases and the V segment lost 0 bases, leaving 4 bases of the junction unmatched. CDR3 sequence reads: CASSLAGEGPYEQYF. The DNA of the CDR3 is TGTGCCAGCAGCTTAGCGGGGGAGGGGCCCTACGAGCAGTACTTC.

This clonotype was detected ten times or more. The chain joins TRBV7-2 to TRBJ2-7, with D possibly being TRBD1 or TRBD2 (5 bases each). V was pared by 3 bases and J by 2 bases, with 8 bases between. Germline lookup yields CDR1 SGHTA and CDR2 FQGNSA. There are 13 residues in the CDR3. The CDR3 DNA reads TGTGCCAGCAGCTTGGGGGAAGCCTACGAGCAGTACTTC. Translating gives CASSLGEAYEQYF.

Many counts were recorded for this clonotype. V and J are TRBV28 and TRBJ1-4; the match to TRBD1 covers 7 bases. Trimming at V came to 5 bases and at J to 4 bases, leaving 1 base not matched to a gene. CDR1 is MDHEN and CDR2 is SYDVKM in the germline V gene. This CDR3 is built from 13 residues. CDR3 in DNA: TGTGCCAGCAGTGGACAGGTTAATGAAAAACTGTTTTTT. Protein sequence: CASSGQVNEKLFF.

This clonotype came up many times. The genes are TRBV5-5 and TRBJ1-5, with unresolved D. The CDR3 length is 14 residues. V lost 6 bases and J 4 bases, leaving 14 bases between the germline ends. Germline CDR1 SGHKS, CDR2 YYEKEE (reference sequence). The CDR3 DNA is TGTGCCAGCACTCAAGGGTCAGAGAATCAGCCCCAGCATTTT. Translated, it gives CASTQGSENQPQHF.

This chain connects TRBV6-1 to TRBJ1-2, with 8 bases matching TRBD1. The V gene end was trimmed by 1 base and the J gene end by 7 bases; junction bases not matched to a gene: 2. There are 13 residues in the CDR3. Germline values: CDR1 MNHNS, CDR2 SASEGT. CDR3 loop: CASSEGQGLGYTF. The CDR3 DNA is TGTGCCAGCAGTGAAGGACAGGGGCTTGGCTACACCTTC.

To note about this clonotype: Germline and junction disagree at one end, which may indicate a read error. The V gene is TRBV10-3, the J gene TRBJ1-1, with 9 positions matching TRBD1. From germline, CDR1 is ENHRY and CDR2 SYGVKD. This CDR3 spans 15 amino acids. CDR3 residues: CAISDPGTGNPEAFF. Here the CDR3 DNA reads TGTGCCATCAGTGATCCCGGGACAGGGAACCCTGAAGCTTTCTTT.

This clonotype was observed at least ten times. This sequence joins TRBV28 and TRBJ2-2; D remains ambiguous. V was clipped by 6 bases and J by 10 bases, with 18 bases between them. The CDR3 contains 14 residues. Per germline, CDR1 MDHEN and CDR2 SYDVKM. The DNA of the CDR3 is TGTGCCAGCAGCGAACCCACAAGTTTACAGGAGCTGTTTTTT. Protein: CASSEPTSLQELFF.

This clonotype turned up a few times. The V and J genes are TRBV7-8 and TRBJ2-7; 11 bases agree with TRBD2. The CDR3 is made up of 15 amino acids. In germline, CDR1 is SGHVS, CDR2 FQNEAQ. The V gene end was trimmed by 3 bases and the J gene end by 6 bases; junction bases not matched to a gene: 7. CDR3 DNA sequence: TGTGCCAGCAGCTTTAGCGGGAGGGACGTTCTCGAGCAGTACTTC. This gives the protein CASSFSGRDVLEQYF.

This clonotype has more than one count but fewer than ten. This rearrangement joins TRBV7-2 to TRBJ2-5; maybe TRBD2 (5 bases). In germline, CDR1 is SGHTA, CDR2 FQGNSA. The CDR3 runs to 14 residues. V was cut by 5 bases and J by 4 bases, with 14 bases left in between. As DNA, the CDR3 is TGTGCCAGCAGCCCAGGACTTAGCCCAGAGACCCAGTACTTC. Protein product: CASSPGLSPETQYF. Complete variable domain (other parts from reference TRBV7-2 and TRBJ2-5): GAGVSQSPSNKVTEKGKDVELRCDPISGHTALYWYRQSLGQGLEFLIYFQGNSAPDKSGLPSDRFSAERTGGSVSTLTIQRTQQEDSAVYLCASSPGLSPETQYFGPGTRLLVL.

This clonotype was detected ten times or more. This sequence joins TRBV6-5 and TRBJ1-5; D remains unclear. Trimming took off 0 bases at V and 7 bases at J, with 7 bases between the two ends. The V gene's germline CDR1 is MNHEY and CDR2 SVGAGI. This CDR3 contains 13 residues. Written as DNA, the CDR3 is TGTGCCAGCAGTTACTCGCAAAGACAGCCCCAGCATTTT. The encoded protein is CASSYSQRQPQHF.

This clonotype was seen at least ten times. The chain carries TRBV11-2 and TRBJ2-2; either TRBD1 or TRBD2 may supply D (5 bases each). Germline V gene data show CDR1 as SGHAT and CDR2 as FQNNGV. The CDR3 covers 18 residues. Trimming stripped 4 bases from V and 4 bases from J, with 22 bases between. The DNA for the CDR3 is TGTGCCAGCAGCTCCCTCCCGACTGGCACTGGGGGCACCGGGGAGCTGTTTTTT. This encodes CASSSLPTGTGGTGELFF.